The 18 T cell receptor beta chains presented below share a single source sample, sequenced in a study of blood T cell repertoires in COVID-19. Method: immunoSEQ multiplex PCR; TCRdb's copy keeps in-frame clones and lacks some. In the table there are 200,000 to 250,000 clones, around 85% of which are singletons. The sequenced material came from peripheral blood. Receptors originate from a woman aged 30 to 39 who had recovered from COVID-19.

The rearrangement uses TRBV6-5 and TRBJ2-5; 12 bases fit TRBD2. Per the germline V gene, CDR1 is MNHEY and CDR2 is SVGAGI. This CDR3 is built from 14 residues. V lost 6 bases to trimming and J lost 4 bases; unmatched junction nucleotides: 3. CDR3: CASRLGLAGETQYF. CDR3 nucleotide sequence: TGTGCCAGCAGGCTGGGACTAGCGGGAGAGACCCAGTACTTC.

The genes are TRBV21-1 and TRBJ2-7; TRBD1, as called in the table, went unchecked against the DNA. TRBV21-1 is a pseudogene locus. The CDR3 totals 16 residues. The CDR3 sequence is CASSSEGDHLRGEQYF. The CDR3, as DNA: TGTGCCAGCAGCAGTGAGGGGGACCACCTTCGGGGCGAGCAGTACTTC.

This clone was counted only a few times. The V gene is TRBV2, the J gene TRBJ1-6, with 7 positions matching TRBD1. Germline-derived CDR1 and CDR2 are SNHLY and FYNNEI. Trimming removed 2 bases from V and 7 bases from J; junction bases left unmatched: 2. This CDR3 has 14 residues. This chain's CDR3 is CASSEQGVNSPLHF. The DNA for the CDR3 is TGTGCCAGCAGTGAACAGGGGGTCAATTCACCCCTCCACTTT.

The chain joins TRBV11-2 to TRBJ2-3; 9 bases align to TRBD2. Germline V gene data show CDR1 as SGHAT and CDR2 as FQNNGV. V trimming: 4 bases; J trimming: 4 bases; junction bases outside the gene matches: 9. There are 16 residues in the CDR3. As DNA, the CDR3 is TGTGCCAGCAGCTCGCCAGCGGGGGGAAAGTCAGATACGCAGTATTTT. Translated, it gives CASSSPAGGKSDTQYF.

This chain connects TRBV5-6 to TRBJ1-1; TRBD1 aligns across 9 bases. J gave up 4 bases and V 0 bases, and 7 bases lay outside the gene matches. The CDR3 has 16 residues. Germline CDR1 SGHDT, CDR2 YYEEEE. The CDR3 sequence: CASSLDKGTGSTEAFF. CDR3 nucleotides: TGTGCCAGCAGCTTGGATAAAGGGACAGGGAGCACTGAAGCTTTCTTT. Using reference TRBV5-6 and TRBJ1-1 for the parts outside the CDR3, the full variable domain is DAGVTQSPTHLIKTRGQQVTLRCSPKSGHDTVSWYQQALGQGPQFIFQYYEEEERQRGNFPDRFSGHQFPNYSSELNVNALLLGDSALYLCASSLDKGTGSTEAFFGQGTRLTVV.

The CDR3 DNA is TGTGCCAGCAGAGCAGGAACAGGGCCGAATCAGCCCCAGCATTTT. The encoded protein is CASRAGTGPNQPQHF. The chain combines TRBV2 with TRBJ1-5; TRBD1 is a possible D gene (6 bases). V dropped 6 bases and J dropped 4 bases, with 16 bases sitting between them. CDR3 length: 15 amino acids. Germline V lookup: CDR1 SNHLY, CDR2 FYNNEI.

The V call is TRBV12-3 or TRBV12-4, the J call TRBJ2-7; 7 nucleotides agree with TRBD1. J lost 7 bases, V lost 6 bases, and 9 bases had no gene match. The CDR3 is 13 residues long. The CDR3 loop reads CASRETGMKEQYF. In nucleotides, the CDR3 is TGTGCCAGCAGGGAGACAGGGATGAAAGAGCAGTACTTC.

The rearrangement uses TRBV6-5 and TRBJ1-1; D is uncertain. This CDR3 has 15 amino acids. Germline V gene data show CDR1 as MNHEY and CDR2 as SVGAGI. The V and J ends lost 6 bases and 2 bases respectively, with 16 bases between them. The CDR3 reads CASRSTRGPNTEAFF. The CDR3 nucleotides are TGTGCCAGCAGATCGACCCGAGGCCCTAACACTGAAGCTTTCTTT.

The chain carries TRBV4-1 and TRBJ2-2; D perhaps matches TRBD2 (6 bases). The CDR3 has 18 amino acids. The V gene's germline CDR1 is MGHRA and CDR2 YSYEKL. The V end was cut by 1 base, the J end by 4 bases, with 19 bases between. The CDR3 is CASSQGLASFGITGELFF. The CDR3 region has the DNA TGCGCCAGCAGCCAAGGGCTAGCGTCCTTCGGGATCACCGGGGAGCTGTTTTTT.

J is TRBJ1-4 and V is TRBV7-6, with TRBD1 matching over 8 bases. CDR1 is SGHVS and CDR2 is FNYEAQ in the germline V gene. Trimming took 6 bases from V and 2 from J; bases not matched to a gene: 11. CDR3 size: 17 residues. The CDR3 protein is CASRRSAGGATNEKLFF. DNA of the CDR3: TGTGCCAGCAGGAGGAGTGCAGGGGGCGCGACTAATGAAAAACTGTTTTTT. Full variable domain (remainder filled in from reference TRBV7-6 and TRBJ1-4): GAGVSQSPRYKVTKRGQDVALRCDPISGHVSLYWYRQALGQGPEFLTYFNYEAQQDKSGLPNDRFSAERPEGSISTLTIQRTEQRDSAMYRCASRRSAGGATNEKLFFGSGTQLSVL.

The V gene is TRBV11-2, the J gene TRBJ2-3, with TRBD2 matching over 14 bases. Germline CDR1 SGHAT, CDR2 FQNNGV. V shed 5 bases, J shed 2 bases, and the junction held 6 bases outside the gene matches. The length of the CDR3 is 17 residues. CDR3 region: CASSGWTSGGHTDTQYF. The CDR3 bases are TGTGCCAGCAGCGGATGGACTAGCGGGGGGCACACAGATACGCAGTATTTT.

The chain has TRBV11-2 and TRBJ2-3; a possible D gene is TRBD2 (5 bases). V was cut by 0 bases and J by 10 bases, with 5 bases left in between. Per germline, CDR1 SGHAT and CDR2 FQNNGV. The CDR3 contains 11 residues. The CDR3 protein is CASSLEAAQYF. The CDR3 region has the DNA TGTGCCAGCAGCTTAGAAGCGGCGCAGTATTTT. Supplemented by reference TRBV11-2 and TRBJ2-3, the full variable domain reads EAGVAQSPRYKIIEKRQSVAFWCNPISGHATLYWYQQILGQGPKLLIQFQNNGVVDDSQLPKDRFSAERLKGVDSTLKIQPAKLEDSAVYLCASSLEAAQYFGPGTRLTVL.

The V and J genes are TRBV14 and TRBJ2-7, with 8 positions matching TRBD1. The V and J ends lost 4 bases and 6 bases, in that order; junction bases with no gene match: 5. Germline CDR1 reads SGHDN; CDR2 reads FVKESK. The CDR3 sequence is 13 residues long. The chain's CDR3 is CASSPHRGVEQYF. DNA for the CDR3: TGTGCCAGCAGCCCCCACAGGGGGGTCGAGCAGTACTTC.

The V and J genes are TRBV7-9 and TRBJ2-1; D may be TRBD1 (5 bases). The CDR3 contains 10 residues. V lost 6 bases to trimming and J lost 9 bases, with 6 bases between them. Germline-derived CDR1 and CDR2 are SEHNR and FQNEAQ (reference sequence). Here the CDR3 reads CASSQGEQFF. The CDR3 DNA reads as TGTGCCAGCAGTCAGGGTGAGCAGTTCTTC. The variable domain in full, completed from reference TRBV7-9 and TRBJ2-1, reads DTGVSQNPRHKITKRGQNVTFRCDPISEHNRLYWYRQTLGQGPEFLTYFQNEAQLEKSRLLSDRFSAERPKGSFSTLEIQRTEQGDSAMYLCASSQGEQFFGPGTRLTVL.

The rearrangement links TRBV6-6 to TRBJ1-1; 7 bases map to TRBD1. Germline loops: CDR1 MNHNY, CDR2 SVGAGI (reference sequence). The CDR3 runs to 13 residues. V dropped 10 bases and J dropped 4; count of bases not matched to a gene: 9. The CDR3, as DNA: TGTGCCACCAACGACAGGGTGGGCACTGAAGCTTTCTTT. As protein: CATNDRVGTEAFF.

This chain uses TRBV19 with TRBJ1-2; the match to TRBD1 covers 10 bases. V lost 7 bases, J lost 8 bases, and 16 bases stayed unmatched. The CDR3 is 16 amino acids. Germline lookup yields CDR1 LNHDA and CDR2 SQIVND (reference sequence). Here the CDR3 reads CASTISPGQGFLGYTF. The DNA for the CDR3 is TGTGCCAGTACCATATCACCGGGACAGGGGTTTTTGGGCTACACCTTC.

The rearrangement links TRBV2 to TRBJ2-5; 14 bases map to TRBD2. Germline-derived CDR1 and CDR2 are SNHLY and FYNNEI. The CDR3 has 15 amino acids. The trim removed 8 bases at V and 4 bases at J, leaving 6 bases unmatched. The CDR3 DNA reads TGTGCCAGCCAGACTAGCGGGGGGGCCACAGAGACCCAGTACTTC. Amino acid sequence: CASQTSGGATETQYF. Drawing the rest from reference TRBV2 and TRBJ2-5, the complete variable domain is EPEVTQTPSHQVTQMGQEVILRCVPISNHLYFYWYRQILGQKVEFLVSFYNNEISEKSEIFDDQFSVERPDGSNFTLKIRSTKLEDSAMYFCASQTSGGATETQYFGPGTRLLVL.

The V and J genes are TRBV15 and TRBJ2-4; D possibly corresponds to TRBD2 (6 bases). V lost 8 bases and J lost 1, with 12 bases in between. Germline CDR1 is LNHNV and CDR2 is YYDKDF (reference sequence). The CDR3 covers 14 residues. In DNA form, the CDR3 reads TGTGCCACCCGAACAGGAGGGGCCAAAAACATTCAGTACTTC. Its translation is CATRTGGAKNIQYF.